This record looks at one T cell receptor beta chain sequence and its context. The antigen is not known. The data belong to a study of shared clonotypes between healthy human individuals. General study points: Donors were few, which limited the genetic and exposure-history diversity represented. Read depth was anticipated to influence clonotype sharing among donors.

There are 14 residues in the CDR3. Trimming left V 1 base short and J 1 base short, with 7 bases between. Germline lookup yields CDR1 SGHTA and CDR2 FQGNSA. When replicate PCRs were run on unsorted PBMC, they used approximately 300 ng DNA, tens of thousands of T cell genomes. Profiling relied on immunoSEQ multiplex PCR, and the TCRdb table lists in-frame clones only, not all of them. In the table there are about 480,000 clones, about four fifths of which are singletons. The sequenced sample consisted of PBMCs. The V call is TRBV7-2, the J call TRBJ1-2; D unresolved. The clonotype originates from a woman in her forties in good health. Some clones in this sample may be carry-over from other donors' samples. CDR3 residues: CASSLVQFNYGYTF. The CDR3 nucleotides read TGTGCCAGCAGCTTAGTTCAATTTAACTATGGCTACACCTTC.